What follows are 12 T cell receptor beta chains derived from one specimen sequenced in a study of naive and memory T cell subsets. Both TRBC1 and TRBC2 were covered by a beta constant-region primer of two equimolar oligonucleotides. The ligated cDNA underwent four PCR rounds using SP2 and nested alpha and beta constant-region primers. TCRdb reprocessed the UMI-ligation and nested PCR reads via MiXCR and lists one record per CDR3 protein. This table has 20,000 to 25,000 distinct CDR3 sequences, roughly 9.1% appearing once. Sequencing used central memory CD8+ T cells from blood. The source is a human donor in good health.

This clonotype was seen repeatedly, ten times or more. The rearrangement uses TRBV6-2 or TRBV6-3 and TRBJ1-1; 8 bases line up with TRBD1. The trim removed 5 bases at V and 5 bases at J, leaving 4 bases unmatched. Germline CDR1 is MNHEY and CDR2 is SVGEGT. This CDR3 spans 13 amino acids. The CDR3 region has the DNA TGTGCCAGCAGTCGAACAGGGGGGACTGAAGCTTTCTTT. It specifies CASSRTGGTEAFF.

This chain uses TRBV11-2 with TRBJ2-7; 7 nucleotides align to TRBD1. Trimming took 4 bases from V and 5 from J; bases not matched to a gene: 14. Germline assignment: CDR1 SGHAT and CDR2 FQNNGV. The CDR3 contains 16 residues. CDR3 region: CASSSSGITGDHEQYF. In nucleotides, the CDR3 is TGTGCCAGCAGCTCTTCCGGGATAACAGGGGACCACGAGCAGTACTTC. The complete variable domain, with remaining parts taken from reference TRBV11-2 and TRBJ2-7, reads EAGVAQSPRYKIIEKRQSVAFWCNPISGHATLYWYQQILGQGPKLLIQFQNNGVVDDSQLPKDRFSAERLKGVDSTLKIQPAKLEDSAVYLCASSSSGITGDHEQYFGPGTRLTVT.

In its sample, this clonotype was seen many times. This chain connects TRBV25-1 to TRBJ2-7; D is perhaps TRBD1 (6 bases). The CDR3 is 13 amino acids. Germline V gene sequence: CDR1 MGHDK, CDR2 SYGVNS. V gave up 8 bases and J gave up 2 bases, with 13 bases separating them. The CDR3 here is CASSKGVPYEQYF. The CDR3 region has the DNA TGTGCCAGCTCGAAGGGGGTTCCCTACGAGCAGTACTTC.

A word on this clonotype: The junction and the germline gene differ at one end; a read error may be behind it. The J gene is TRBJ1-1, the V gene TRBV19; 7 positions agree with TRBD1. Germline V CDR1 and CDR2: LNHDA, SQIVND (reference sequence). There are 13 residues in the CDR3. In DNA, the CDR3 is TGTGCCAGCAGTATTTTCCAGGGGGCTGAAGCTTTCTTT. As protein: CASSIFQGAEAFF.

The table lists this clonotype with many counts. V gene TRBV6-2 or TRBV6-3 combines with J gene TRBJ2-6; D ambiguous. The CDR3 extends over 15 amino acids. In germline, CDR1 is MNHEY, CDR2 SVGEGT. V gave up 2 bases and J gave up 3 bases, with 8 bases separating them. The CDR3 sequence is CASSYRFDGANVLTF. Written as DNA, the CDR3 is TGTGCCAGCAGTTACAGGTTCGATGGGGCCAACGTCCTGACTTTC.

The chain joins TRBV19 to TRBJ2-7; D gene uncertain. CDR3 size: 13 residues. V was cut by 7 bases and J by 5 bases, with 15 bases left in between. CDR1 is LNHDA, CDR2 SQIVND, per germline (reference sequence). CDR3 nucleotides: TGTGCCAGTACCCATCAAGAAAGGGACGAGCAGTACTTC. It translates to CASTHQERDEQYF.

This clonotype was recorded at least ten times. CDR3 amino acids: CATGPNTEAFF. CDR3 DNA: TGCGCCACTGGGCCCAACACTGAAGCTTTCTTT. This chain uses TRBV10-2 with TRBJ1-1; D is uncertain. There are 11 residues in the CDR3. Trimming removed 10 bases at V and 2 bases at J, with 8 bases between. The V gene's germline CDR1 is WSHSY and CDR2 SAAADI.

This clonotype was observed many times. In DNA form, the CDR3 reads TGTGCCAGCAGTTACAGGGGGCCCTACGAGCAGTACTTC. Protein product: CASSYRGPYEQYF. The rearrangement uses TRBV6-2 or TRBV6-3 and TRBJ2-7; 7 nucleotides line up with TRBD1. V trimming: 2 bases; J trimming: 2 bases; junction bases outside the gene matches: 0. The CDR3 loop spans 13 amino acids. The germline CDR1 and CDR2 sequences are MNHEY and SVGEGT.

CDR3 sequence reads: CASSSGTSGRWGTDTQYF. In DNA form, the CDR3 reads TGTGCCAGCAGTTCTGGGACTAGCGGGAGATGGGGCACAGATACGCAGTATTTT. This chain uses TRBV6-2 or TRBV6-3 with TRBJ2-3; 14 bases match TRBD2. Germline V gene sequence: CDR1 MNHEY, CDR2 SVGEGT. The CDR3 runs to 18 residues. The V and J ends lost 4 bases and 1 base, in that order; junction bases with no gene match: 7.

This clonotype was picked up many times. This chain uses TRBV6-5 with TRBJ1-5; TRBD1 agrees at 8 bases. This CDR3 comprises 13 residues. J gave up 5 bases and V 6 bases, and 3 bases lay outside the gene matches. The germline CDR1 and CDR2 sequences are MNHEY and SVGAGI. CDR3 DNA sequence: TGTGCCAGCAGCGGACAGGGCGATCAGCCCCAGCATTTT. Its translation: CASSGQGDQPQHF.

About this clonotype: Being one base from a much bigger clone, this may be a read error. This rearrangement joins TRBV24-1 to TRBJ2-2; D is possibly TRBD1 or TRBD2 (5 bases each). The CDR3 extends over 14 amino acids. The germline gives CDR1 KGHDR, CDR2 SFDVKD. The CDR3 reads CATMGPSNTWELFF. As DNA, the CDR3 is TGTGCCACCATGGGACCCTCGAACACCTGGGAGCTGTTTTTT.

This clonotype was seen more than once but under ten times. The chain combines TRBV4-1 with TRBJ2-2; maybe TRBD2 (6 bases). Germline V gene lookup returns CDR1 MGHRA and CDR2 YSYEKL. V was pared by 0 bases and J by 6 bases, with 8 bases between. There are 14 residues in the CDR3. Written as DNA, the CDR3 is TGCGCCAGCAGCCAAGATGGGGGGTCCGGGGAGCTGTTTTTT. Amino acids: CASSQDGGSGELFF.